A selection of T cell receptor beta chains follows, all from one sample in a study of blood T cells in healthy people across ages. TCRdb called the 5' RACE reads again in MiXCR, with one record for every CDR3 protein. The sample contains around 1,100,000 distinct CDR3 sequences, 35% to 40% of which appear only once. Input material: blood. The receptors shown here come from a man younger than 30 in good health. Each CDR3 is given with its conserved first and last residue.

j_gene: TRBJ1-5; len: 15; v_gene: TRBV7-2; CDR3aa: CASSLGSQRSQPQHF
j_gene: TRBJ1-5; len: 14; v_gene: TRBV4-2; CDR3aa: CASSQGQINQPQHF
j_gene: TRBJ1-1; len: 15; v_gene: TRBV2; CDR3aa: CASSRLRGVNTEAFF
j_gene: TRBJ1-4; len: 14; v_gene: TRBV3-1; CDR3aa: CASSLGLTSQKLFF
j_gene: TRBJ1-4; len: 14; v_gene: TRBV25-1; CDR3aa: CASSEDSGFEKLFF
j_gene: TRBJ1-4; len: 14; v_gene: TRBV5-1; CDR3aa: CASSLRGAGEKLFF
j_gene: TRBJ2-3; len: 18; v_gene: TRBV7-2; CDR3aa: CASSLPSLWQKITDTQYF
j_gene: TRBJ1-2; len: 13; v_gene: TRBV2; CDR3aa: CASPVDSNYGYTF
j_gene: TRBJ2-1; len: 15; v_gene: TRBV12-3/TRBV12-4; CDR3aa: CASSSGTGRYNEQFF
j_gene: TRBJ2-1; len: 13; v_gene: TRBV20-1; CDR3aa: CSATSGGAHEQFF
j_gene: TRBJ1-1; len: 14; v_gene: TRBV6-5; CDR3aa: CASSYSSRYTEAFF
j_gene: TRBJ1-2; len: 14; v_gene: TRBV27; CDR3aa: CASSLKFPNYGYTF
j_gene: TRBJ2-3; len: 13; v_gene: TRBV9; CDR3aa: CASSVEWNTGQYF
j_gene: TRBJ2-1; len: 15; v_gene: TRBV6-2/TRBV6-3; CDR3aa: CASSFRGLSYNEQFF
j_gene: TRBJ2-5; len: 16; v_gene: TRBV5-1; CDR3aa: CASSWTGTSGNNEQYF
j_gene: TRBJ1-2; len: 14; v_gene: TRBV6-2/TRBV6-3; CDR3aa: CASSYGTIPGGYTF
j_gene: TRBJ1-2; len: 13; v_gene: TRBV6-6; CDR3aa: CASTPVSRRGYTF
j_gene: TRBJ2-3; len: 13; v_gene: TRBV5-1; CDR3aa: CASSPVVPNTQYF
j_gene: TRBJ2-3; len: 18; v_gene: TRBV6-4; CDR3aa: CASSDTFLSGGAGNTQYF
j_gene: TRBJ2-7; len: 16; v_gene: TRBV5-1; CDR3aa: CASSTPGQGAVYEQYF
j_gene: TRBJ1-5; len: 15; v_gene: TRBV15; CDR3aa: CATSRSSLSNQPQHF
j_gene: TRBJ2-7; len: 11; v_gene: TRBV6-2/TRBV6-3; CDR3aa: CVSSNGQGQYF
j_gene: TRBJ2-3; len: 14; v_gene: TRBV20-1; CDR3aa: CSASPGQGTDTQYF
j_gene: TRBJ2-1; len: 18; v_gene: TRBV20-1; CDR3aa: CSARGPSGGVANYNEQFF
j_gene: TRBJ2-3; len: 17; v_gene: TRBV25-1; CDR3aa: CASSEAGVVGRTDTQYF
j_gene: TRBJ1-5; len: 11; v_gene: TRBV20-1; CDR3aa: CSAREGVAQHF
j_gene: TRBJ2-1; len: 13; v_gene: TRBV10-3; CDR3aa: CAISDRGQGEQFF
j_gene: TRBJ1-6; len: 13; v_gene: TRBV7-2; CDR3aa: CASSLVGNSPLHF
j_gene: TRBJ1-2; len: 17; v_gene: TRBV10-3; CDR3aa: CAITEVGTGSSNYGYTF
j_gene: TRBJ2-2; len: 14; v_gene: TRBV20-1; CDR3aa: CSAGEGANTGELFF
j_gene: TRBJ2-1; len: 18; v_gene: TRBV6-5; CDR3aa: CASSYSIGLNGRWNEQFF
j_gene: TRBJ1-3; len: 15; v_gene: TRBV5-1; CDR3aa: CASSLRPNSGNTIYF
j_gene: TRBJ1-5; len: 14; v_gene: TRBV12-3/TRBV12-4; CDR3aa: CASSPTGVGQPQHF
j_gene: TRBJ1-5; len: 15; v_gene: TRBV20-1; CDR3aa: CSANTGDYSNQPQHF
j_gene: TRBJ2-6; len: 20; v_gene: TRBV9; CDR3aa: CASSAPLKQVIGSGANVLTF
j_gene: TRBJ1-4; len: 13; v_gene: TRBV20-1; CDR3aa: CSARAPLGEKLFF
j_gene: TRBJ1-2; len: 15; v_gene: TRBV7-2; CDR3aa: CASSLEGSSNYGYTF
j_gene: TRBJ2-5; len: 14; v_gene: TRBV29-1; CDR3aa: CSVEFRAAQETQYF
j_gene: TRBJ2-1; len: 17; v_gene: TRBV4-2; CDR3aa: CASSQMPTGTGENERFF
j_gene: TRBJ1-2; len: 15; v_gene: TRBV5-4; CDR3aa: CASSLEQANIYGYTF
j_gene: TRBJ2-1; len: 14; v_gene: TRBV3-1; CDR3aa: CASSWTSGDNEQFF
j_gene: TRBJ2-3; len: 17; v_gene: TRBV9; CDR3aa: CASSQAKGRGYTDTQYF
j_gene: TRBJ2-1; len: 18; v_gene: TRBV9; CDR3aa: CASSASLFGGPHYNEQFF
j_gene: TRBJ2-5; len: 13; v_gene: TRBV5-6; CDR3aa: CASSFRDQETQYF
j_gene: TRBJ1-1; len: 13; v_gene: TRBV7-9; CDR3aa: CASSVPGPTEAFF
j_gene: TRBJ2-1; len: 13; v_gene: TRBV7-3; CDR3aa: CASSSSIRSEQFF
j_gene: .; len: 16; v_gene: TRBV30; CDR3aa: CAWSVLLSGFQETQYF
j_gene: TRBJ2-6; len: 18; v_gene: TRBV7-2; CDR3aa: CASSLVFDSSSGANVLTF
j_gene: TRBJ2-7; len: 16; v_gene: TRBV20-1; CDR3aa: CSATSPGTSGNNEQYF
j_gene: TRBJ1-2; len: 15; v_gene: TRBV12-5; CDR3aa: CASVPLEGLFYGYTF
j_gene: TRBJ2-3; len: 13; v_gene: TRBV29-1; CDR3aa: CSVPLAGGDTQYF
j_gene: TRBJ1-5; len: 15; v_gene: TRBV9; CDR3aa: CASSVAGEPNQPQHF
j_gene: .; len: 15; v_gene: TRBV12-3/TRBV12-4; CDR3aa: CASSLNEVARGEQYF
j_gene: TRBJ1-4; len: 11; v_gene: TRBV20-1; CDR3aa: CSAVGGQKLFF
j_gene: TRBJ1-1; len: 11; v_gene: TRBV20-1; CDR3aa: CSAVMNTEAFF